The clone carrying this TCR beta chain showed up just a few times. The antigen is undetermined. With constant-segment primers, 5'RACE yielded cDNA libraries of TCR alpha and TCR beta that carried sample barcodes and UMIs. TCRdb ran MiXCR on the 5' RACE reads and lists one entry per CDR3 protein. This sample has 150,000 to 200,000 distinct CDR3 sequences; around 13% occur once, and the top ten carry approximately 14%. The sample originates from a study of T-cell memory formation after mild COVID-19. Study-wide results and caveats: CD4+ bias marked clones expanding day 15 to 37, unlike balanced contracting clones.

This CDR3 contains 17 residues. CDR1 is SNHLY and CDR2 is FYNNEI in the germline V gene. The ends lost 4 bases at V and 1 base at J; junction bases unmatched: 7. The genes are TRBV2 and TRBJ1-1; 12 nucleotides agree with TRBD1. The receptor was derived from an adult woman who had mild COVID-19 (a few samples of this study predate the infection). Cell type and time point are not known. The material sequenced was PBMCs or a T cell subset sorted from them (not recorded which). The CDR3 spells CASSAPGQGAKNTEAFF. The CDR3 nucleotides read TGTGCCAGCAGTGCACCGGGACAGGGGGCGAAGAACACTGAAGCTTTCTTT.